Each of the 2 T cell receptor beta chains below was sequenced from the same sample in a study of blood T cells in healthy people across ages. Sample-barcoded 5' priming and a J-beta primer mix drove a second PCR of 7 to 11 cycles. TCRdb re-called the 5' RACE reads through MiXCR, storing one row per CDR3 protein. The data show roughly 1.7 million distinct CDR3 sequences, 30% to 40% seen once. The specimen sequenced was blood. All receptors derive from a woman aged 30 to 39 in good health.

Worth noting for this clonotype: The junction departs from germline at one end; a sequencing error may be responsible. This chain uses TRBV20-1 with TRBJ2-3; TRBD2 is a possible D gene (6 bases). This CDR3 is 15 amino acids long. Germline V gene data show CDR1 as DFQATT and CDR2 as SNEGSKA (reference sequence). In DNA, the CDR3 is TGCAGAGCTAGAGACGGTGGGAGGCACACAGATACGCAGTATTTT. The encoded protein is CRARDGGRHTDTQYF.

Note on this clonotype: A read error is possible here, since a much larger clone lies one base away. The chain is built from TRBV29-1 and TRBJ2-1, with D unresolved. Trimming left V 3 bases short and J 4 bases short, with 7 bases between. The CDR3 contains 12 residues. Germline lookup yields CDR1 SQVTM and CDR2 ANQGSEA. Here the CDR3 DNA reads TGCAGCGTTGATTCACGGTACAATGAGCAGTTCTTC. Translating it yields CSVDSRYNEQFF.